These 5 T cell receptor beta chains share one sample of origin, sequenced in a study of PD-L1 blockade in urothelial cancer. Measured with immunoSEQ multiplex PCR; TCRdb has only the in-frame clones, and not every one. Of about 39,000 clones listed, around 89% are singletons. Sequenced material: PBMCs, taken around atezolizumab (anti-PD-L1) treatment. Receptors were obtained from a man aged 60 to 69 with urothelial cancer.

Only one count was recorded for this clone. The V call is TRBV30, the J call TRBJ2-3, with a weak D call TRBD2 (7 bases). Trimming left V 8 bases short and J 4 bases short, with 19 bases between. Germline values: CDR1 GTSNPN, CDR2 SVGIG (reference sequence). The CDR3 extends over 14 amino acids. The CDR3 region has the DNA TGTGCCGGGGGGGGCGGAGGAAGTCCAGATACGCAGTATTTT. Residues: CAGGGGGSPDTQYF.

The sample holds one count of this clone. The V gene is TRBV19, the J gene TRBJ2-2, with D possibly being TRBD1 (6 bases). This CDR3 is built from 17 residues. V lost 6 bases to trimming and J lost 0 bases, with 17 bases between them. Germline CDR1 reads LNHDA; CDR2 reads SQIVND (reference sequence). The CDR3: CASRPPTGYSNTGELFF. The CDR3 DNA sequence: TGTGCCAGTAGACCCCCGACAGGCTACTCGAACACCGGGGAGCTGTTTTTT.

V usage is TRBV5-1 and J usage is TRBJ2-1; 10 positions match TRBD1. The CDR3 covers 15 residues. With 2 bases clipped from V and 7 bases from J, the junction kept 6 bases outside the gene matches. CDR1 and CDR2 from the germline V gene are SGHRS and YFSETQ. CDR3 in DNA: TGCGCCAGCAGCTTAGGGGACAGGGGAAGGAATGAGCAGTTCTTC. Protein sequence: CASSLGDRGRNEQFF.

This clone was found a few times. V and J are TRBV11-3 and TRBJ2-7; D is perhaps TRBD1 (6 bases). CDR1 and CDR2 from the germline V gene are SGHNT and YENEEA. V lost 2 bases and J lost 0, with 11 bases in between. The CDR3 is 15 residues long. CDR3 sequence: CASSLIRDNSYEQYF. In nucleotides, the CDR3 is TGTGCCAGCAGCTTAATCCGGGACAACTCCTACGAGCAGTACTTC.

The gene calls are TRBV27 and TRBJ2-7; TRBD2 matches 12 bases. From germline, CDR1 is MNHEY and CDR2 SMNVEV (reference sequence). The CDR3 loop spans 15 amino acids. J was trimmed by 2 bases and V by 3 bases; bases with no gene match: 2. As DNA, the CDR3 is TGTGCCAGCAGTTTGGGACTAGCGGGCCCCTACGAGCAGTACTTC. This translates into CASSLGLAGPYEQYF.